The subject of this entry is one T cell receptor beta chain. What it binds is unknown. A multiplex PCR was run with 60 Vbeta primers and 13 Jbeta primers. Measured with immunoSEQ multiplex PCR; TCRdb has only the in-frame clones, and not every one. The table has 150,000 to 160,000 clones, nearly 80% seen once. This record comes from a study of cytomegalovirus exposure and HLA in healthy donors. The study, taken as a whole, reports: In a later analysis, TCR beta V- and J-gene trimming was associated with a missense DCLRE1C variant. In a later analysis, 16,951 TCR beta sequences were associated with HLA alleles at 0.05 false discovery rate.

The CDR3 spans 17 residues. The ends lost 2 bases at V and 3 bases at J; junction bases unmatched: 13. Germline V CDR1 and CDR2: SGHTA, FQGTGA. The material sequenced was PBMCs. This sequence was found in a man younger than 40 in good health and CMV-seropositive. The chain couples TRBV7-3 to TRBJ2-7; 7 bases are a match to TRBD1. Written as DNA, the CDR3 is TGTGCCAGCAGCTTAGCAGGGGGATCCCTCGATAACTACGAGCAGTACTTC. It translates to CASSLAGGSLDNYEQYF.